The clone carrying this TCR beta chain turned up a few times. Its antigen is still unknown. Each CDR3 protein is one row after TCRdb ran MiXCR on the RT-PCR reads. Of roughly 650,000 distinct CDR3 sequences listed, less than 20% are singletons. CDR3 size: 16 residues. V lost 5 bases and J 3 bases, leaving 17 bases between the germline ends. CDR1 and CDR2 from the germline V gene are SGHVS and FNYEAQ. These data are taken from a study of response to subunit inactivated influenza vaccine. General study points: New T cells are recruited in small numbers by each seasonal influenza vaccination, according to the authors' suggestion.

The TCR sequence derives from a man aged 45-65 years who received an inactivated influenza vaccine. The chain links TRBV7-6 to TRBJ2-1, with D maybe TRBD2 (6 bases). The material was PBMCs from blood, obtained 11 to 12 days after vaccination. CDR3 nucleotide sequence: TGTGCCAGCAGCACCCTAGCGTCCACCCTCTACAATGAGCAGTTCTTC. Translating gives CASSTLASTLYNEQFF.